This T cell receptor beta chain was documented in a study of CD4+ T cells in melanoma. The CDR3 is 14 residues long. The germline CDR1 and CDR2 sequences are WSHSY and SAAADI. V lost 0 bases, J lost 2 bases, and 5 bases lay in between. By proportion, this clone is medium-sized. Its antigen is unidentified. Profiled with immunoSEQ multiplex PCR; TCRdb holds only in-frame clones, not every one. The sample shows 18,000 or so clones, about 84% of them seen only once. The study, taken as a whole, reports: Reportedly, melanoma neoantigen-specific CD4+ T cells showed varied differentiation states. A reported correlation linked neoantigen-specific CD4+ T cells to CD8+, macrophage and B cell function.

This clonotype originated in a human donor with melanoma. J is TRBJ1-5 and V is TRBV10-2, with D unclear. Sequenced: cells from a culture (not recorded whether cultured in vitro). The CDR3 bases are TGCGCCAGCAGTGAGTCTGACGGCAATCAGCCCCAGCATTTT. As protein: CASSESDGNQPQHF.